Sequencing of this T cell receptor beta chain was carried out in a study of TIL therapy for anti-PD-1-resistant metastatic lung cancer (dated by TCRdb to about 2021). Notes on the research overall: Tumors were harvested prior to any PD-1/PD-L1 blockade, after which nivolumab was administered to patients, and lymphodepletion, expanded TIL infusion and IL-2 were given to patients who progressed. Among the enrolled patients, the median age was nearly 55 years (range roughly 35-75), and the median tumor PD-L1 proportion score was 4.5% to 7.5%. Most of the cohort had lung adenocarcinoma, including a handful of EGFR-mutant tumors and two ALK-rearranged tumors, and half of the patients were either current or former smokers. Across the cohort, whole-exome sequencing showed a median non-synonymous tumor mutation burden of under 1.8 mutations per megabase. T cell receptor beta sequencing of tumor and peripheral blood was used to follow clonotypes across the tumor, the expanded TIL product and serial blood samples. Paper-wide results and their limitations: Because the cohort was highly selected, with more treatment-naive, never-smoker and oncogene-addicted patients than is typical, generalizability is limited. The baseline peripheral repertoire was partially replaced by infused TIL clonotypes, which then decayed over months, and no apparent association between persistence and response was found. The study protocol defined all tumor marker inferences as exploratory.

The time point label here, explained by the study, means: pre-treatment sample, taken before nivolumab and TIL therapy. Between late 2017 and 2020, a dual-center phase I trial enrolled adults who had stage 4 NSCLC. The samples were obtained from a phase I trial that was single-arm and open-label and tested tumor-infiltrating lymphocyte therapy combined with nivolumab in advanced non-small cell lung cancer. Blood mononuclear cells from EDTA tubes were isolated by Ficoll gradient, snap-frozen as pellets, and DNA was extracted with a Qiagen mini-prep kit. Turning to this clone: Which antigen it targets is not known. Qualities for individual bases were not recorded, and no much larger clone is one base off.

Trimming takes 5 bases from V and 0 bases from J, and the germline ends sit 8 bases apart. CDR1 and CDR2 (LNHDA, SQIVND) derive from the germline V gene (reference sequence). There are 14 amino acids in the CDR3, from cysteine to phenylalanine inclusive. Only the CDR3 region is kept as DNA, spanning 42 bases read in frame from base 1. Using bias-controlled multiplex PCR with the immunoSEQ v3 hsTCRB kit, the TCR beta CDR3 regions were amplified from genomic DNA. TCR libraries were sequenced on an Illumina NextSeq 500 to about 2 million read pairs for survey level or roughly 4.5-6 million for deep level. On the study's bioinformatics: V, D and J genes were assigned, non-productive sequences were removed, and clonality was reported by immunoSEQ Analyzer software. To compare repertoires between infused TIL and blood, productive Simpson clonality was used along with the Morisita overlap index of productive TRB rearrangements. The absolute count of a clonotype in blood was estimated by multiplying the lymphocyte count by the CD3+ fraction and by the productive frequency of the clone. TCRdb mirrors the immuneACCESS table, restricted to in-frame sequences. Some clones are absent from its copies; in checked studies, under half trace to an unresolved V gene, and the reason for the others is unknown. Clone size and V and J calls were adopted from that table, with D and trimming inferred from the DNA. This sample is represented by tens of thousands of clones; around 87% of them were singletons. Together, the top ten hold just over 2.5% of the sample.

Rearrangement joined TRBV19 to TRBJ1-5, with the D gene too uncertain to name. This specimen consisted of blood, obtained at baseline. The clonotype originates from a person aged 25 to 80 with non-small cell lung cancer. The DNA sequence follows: TGTGCCAGTAGTCGGATCCATAGCAATCAGCCCCAGCATTTT. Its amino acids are CASSRIHSNQPQHF.